This TCR beta chain was recovered during a study of a mutant IDH1 vaccine in newly diagnosed glioma. Clones were read by immunoSEQ multiplex PCR, and TCRdb kept only the in-frame ones, dropping some. The data hold approximately 25,000 clones, with about 80% observed a single time. Comment on this clone: Its antigen remains unknown.

Time point noted: week 47, end of study. Doses of 300 ug of mutant IDH1 20-mer peptide were given with topical imiquimod. Sequenced material: PBMCs, taken from a glioma patient whose treatment included an IDH1 peptide vaccine. The clonotype comes from a man aged 35 to 55 with glioma. Some clones in this sample may be carry-over from other donors' samples.

The CDR3 loop is CASSLETGVAANYGYTF. DNA for the CDR3: TGTGCCAGCAGCTTGGAGACAGGGGTTGCAGCTAACTATGGCTACACCTTC. The V and J genes are TRBV7-8 and TRBJ1-2; 8 bases line up with TRBD1. This CDR3 has 17 amino acids. Germline V gene data show CDR1 as SGHVS and CDR2 as FQNEAQ. J gave up 0 bases and V 3 bases, and 9 bases lay outside the gene matches.